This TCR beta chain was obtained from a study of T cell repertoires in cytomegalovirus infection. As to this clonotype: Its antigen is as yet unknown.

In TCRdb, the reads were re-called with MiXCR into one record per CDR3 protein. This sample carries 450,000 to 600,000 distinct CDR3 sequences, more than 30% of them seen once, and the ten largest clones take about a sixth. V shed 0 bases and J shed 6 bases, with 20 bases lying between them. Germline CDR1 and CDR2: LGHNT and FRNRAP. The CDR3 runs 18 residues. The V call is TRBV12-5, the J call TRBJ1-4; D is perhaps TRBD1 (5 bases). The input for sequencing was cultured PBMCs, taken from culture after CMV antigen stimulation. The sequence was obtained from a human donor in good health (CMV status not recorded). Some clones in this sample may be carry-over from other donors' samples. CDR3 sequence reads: CASGLVLRGTGRYEKLFF. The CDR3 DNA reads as TGTGCTAGTGGTTTGGTACTAAGGGGAACAGGAAGATATGAAAAACTGTTTTTT.